The source of this TCR beta chain is a study of control samples from healthy donors and cancer patients. TCRdb's copy holds only in-frame clones and misses some; the assay was immunoSEQ multiplex PCR. This sample has some 87,000 clones, with around 80% found just once. The J segment lost 3 bases and the V segment lost 2 bases, leaving 7 bases of the junction unmatched. CDR1 MGHDK and CDR2 SYGVNS come from the germline V gene. CDR3 length equals 16 residues. The gene calls are TRBV25-1 and TRBJ2-3, with TRBD1 matching over 8 bases. The clonotype comes from a man in his fifties or sixties with head and neck cancer. The specimen sequenced was PBMCs. CDR3 sequence reads: CASSERSQGDTDTQYF. CDR3 nucleotide sequence: TGTGCCAGCAGTGAACGGTCACAGGGGGATACAGATACGCAGTATTTT.